These 14 T cell receptor beta chains share one sample of origin, sequenced in a study of T-cell reconstitution after alpha-beta-depleted transplantation in children. For TCRbeta, the library was prepared with unique molecular identifiers. TCRdb reprocessed the PCR reads with MiXCR, giving one entry per CDR3 protein. The sample contains approximately 83,000 distinct CDR3 sequences, 6.5% to 8.5% of which appear only once. The material sequenced was PBMCs from the stem cell graft donor, taken from the stem cell graft. Source of these receptors: a human donor who donated a stem cell graft to a child with congenital amegakaryocytic thrombocytopenia.

This clonotype was seen repeatedly, ten times or more. This rearrangement joins TRBV20-1 to TRBJ2-7; TRBD1 is a possible D gene (6 bases). The CDR3 is 12 amino acids. The ends were cut back, 5 bases at V and 2 bases at J, with 10 bases in the middle. Germline CDR1 is DFQATT and CDR2 is SNEGSKA (reference sequence). The DNA of the CDR3 is TGCAGTGCTCGCAGGGACACCTACGAGCAGTACTTC. Encoded protein: CSARRDTYEQYF.

There are many counts of this clonotype. The rearrangement links TRBV10-2 to TRBJ2-1; 10 bases map to TRBD2. The CDR3 runs 14 residues. V was pared by 7 bases and J by 3 bases, with 3 bases of the junction left unmatched. CDR1 is WSHSY and CDR2 is SAAADI in the germline V gene. In DNA, the CDR3 is TGCGCCAGCACCGAGCGGGAGGGCTACAATGAGCAGTTCTTC. Its protein product is CASTEREGYNEQFF.

There are many counts of this clonotype. The chain employs TRBV5-1 and TRBJ2-1; the match to TRBD2 covers 14 bases. The junction had 11 bases not matched to a gene; V was cut back by 6 bases and J by 0 bases. Germline V gene lookup returns CDR1 SGHRS and CDR2 YFSETQ. The CDR3 contains 19 residues. Here the CDR3 reads CASTTTSGGAPRSYNEQFF. The DNA for the CDR3 is TGCGCCAGCACCACGACTAGCGGGGGGGCCCCCCGCTCCTACAATGAGCAGTTCTTC.

Ten or more counts support this clonotype. The chain uses TRBV5-4 and TRBJ1-6; 9 bases map to TRBD1. The J segment lost 9 bases and the V segment lost 4 bases, leaving 5 bases of the junction unmatched. Germline V gives CDR1 SGHNT, CDR2 YYREEE (reference sequence). This CDR3 comprises 14 residues. The CDR3 loop reads CASSPRTGVSPLHF. The CDR3 coding sequence is TGTGCCAGCAGCCCCCGGACAGGGGTTTCACCCCTCCACTTT.

This clonotype was found many times. The chain has TRBV29-1 and TRBJ1-2; weak D call: TRBD1 (6 bases). The CDR3 extends over 17 amino acids. CDR1 and CDR2 from the germline V gene are SQVTM and ANQGSEA. Trimming took 6 bases from V and 5 from J, leaving 28 bases between them. Here the CDR3 reads CSVRLRGNAQSPYGYTF. CDR3 nucleotides: TGCAGCGTCCGACTAAGGGGGAATGCCCAGAGCCCATATGGCTACACCTTC.

This clonotype was recorded at least ten times. The J gene is TRBJ2-7, the V gene TRBV6-1; no firm D call. CDR3 length: 10 amino acids. Germline assignment: CDR1 MNHNS and CDR2 SASEGT. Trimming took off 6 bases at V and 4 bases at J, with 4 bases between the two ends. CDR3 loop: CASSGYEQYF. CDR3 nucleotide sequence: TGTGCCAGCAGCGGTTACGAGCAGTACTTC.

This clonotype was counted only a few times. The rearrangement joins TRBV5-8 to TRBJ2-1; D call uncertain. Trimming took off 2 bases at V and 6 bases at J, with 12 bases between the two ends. In germline, CDR1 is SGHTS, CDR2 YDEGEE. This CDR3 is 14 amino acids long. CDR3 DNA sequence: TGTGCCAGCAGCTTTCCCCTCTTGGGCAATGAGCAGTTCTTC. As protein: CASSFPLLGNEQFF.

This clonotype appeared a few times. This chain uses TRBV18 with TRBJ1-1, with D tentatively TRBD1 (6 bases). Trimming removed 3 bases at V and 6 bases at J, with 17 bases between. The CDR3 covers 15 residues. Germline-derived CDR1 and CDR2 are KGHSH and LQKENI. The CDR3 DNA reads TGTGCCAGCTCACCTAGGGCAGGGGTCGCGTCTGAAGCTTTCTTT. It encodes CASSPRAGVASEAFF.

This chain connects TRBV11-2 to TRBJ2-2, with a weak D call TRBD2 (6 bases). The length of the CDR3 is 18 residues. Germline values: CDR1 SGHAT, CDR2 FQNNGV. Trimming took off 0 bases at V and 2 bases at J, with 16 bases between the two ends. The CDR3 protein is CASSLEASGFGNTGELFF. The CDR3, as DNA: TGTGCCAGCAGCTTAGAGGCCAGCGGGTTCGGAAACACCGGGGAGCTGTTTTTT. Full variable domain (remainder filled in from reference TRBV11-2 and TRBJ2-2): EAGVAQSPRYKIIEKRQSVAFWCNPISGHATLYWYQQILGQGPKLLIQFQNNGVVDDSQLPKDRFSAERLKGVDSTLKIQPAKLEDSAVYLCASSLEASGFGNTGELFFGEGSRLTVL.

This clonotype was detected many times. The V gene is TRBV5-1, the J gene TRBJ2-3; D possibly corresponds to TRBD2 (5 bases). CDR1 is SGHRS and CDR2 is YFSETQ in the germline V gene. V was cut by 0 bases and J by 1 base, with 6 bases left in between. The CDR3 has 14 amino acids. CDR3 sequence reads: CASSLARGTDTQYF. In nucleotides, the CDR3 is TGCGCCAGCAGCTTGGCGCGGGGCACAGATACGCAGTATTTT. Variable domain in full (rest from reference TRBV5-1 and TRBJ2-3): KAGVTQTPRYLIKTRGQQVTLSCSPISGHRSVSWYQQTPGQGLQFLFEYFSETQRNKGNFPGRFSGRQFSNSRSEMNVSTLELGDSALYLCASSLARGTDTQYFGPGTRLTVL.

About this clonotype: This may be a read error, as it is one base from a much larger clone. V is TRBV6-2 or TRBV6-3 and J is TRBJ1-5; D might be TRBD1 (6 bases). Looked up from germline, CDR1 is MNHEY and CDR2 is SVGEGT. CDR3 size: 15 residues. Trimming left V 6 bases short and J 9 bases short, with 21 bases between. The CDR3 loop is CASSIGTRGLPPQHF. The CDR3 DNA follows: TGTGCCAGCAGCATTGGGACACGGGGGTTGCCGCCCCAGCATTTT.

This clonotype appeared a single time. The CDR3 loop is CAWSVLGTAINYGYTF. The DNA for the CDR3 is TGTGCCTGGAGTGTACTAGGGACAGCTATTAACTATGGCTACACCTTC. The chain couples TRBV30 to TRBJ1-2; 7 bases are shared with TRBD1. Germline V lookup: CDR1 GTSNPN, CDR2 SVGIG (reference sequence). The CDR3 loop spans 16 amino acids. J gave up 1 base and V 0 bases, and 8 bases lay outside the gene matches.

This clonotype was detected ten times or more. The rearrangement joins TRBV9 to TRBJ2-3; a possible D gene is TRBD1 (6 bases). Germline CDR1 is SGDLS and CDR2 is YYNGEE. Trimming stripped 6 bases from V and 1 base from J, with 12 bases between. CDR3 length: 14 residues. CDR3 region: CASTQGHRTDTQYF. The CDR3, as DNA: TGTGCCAGCACCCAGGGGCATCGCACAGATACGCAGTATTTT.

The CDR3 sequence: CASSPQGTGANVLTF. CDR3 bases: TGTGCCAGCAGCCCACAGGGGACTGGGGCCAACGTCCTGACTTTC. This chain connects TRBV12-3 or TRBV12-4 to TRBJ2-6; 7 bases align to TRBD1. J lost 2 bases, V lost 6 bases, and 4 bases had no gene match. This CDR3 region has 15 residues.